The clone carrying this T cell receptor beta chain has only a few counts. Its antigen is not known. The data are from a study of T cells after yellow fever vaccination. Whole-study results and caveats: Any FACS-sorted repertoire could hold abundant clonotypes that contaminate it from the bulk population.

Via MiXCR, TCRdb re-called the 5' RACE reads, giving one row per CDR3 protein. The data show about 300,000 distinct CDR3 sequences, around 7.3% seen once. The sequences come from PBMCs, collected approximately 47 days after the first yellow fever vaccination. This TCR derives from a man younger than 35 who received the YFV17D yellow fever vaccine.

CDR3 region: CASSFGLQGTETQYF. In DNA form, the CDR3 reads TGCGCCAGCAGCTTCGGACTCCAGGGGACAGAGACCCAGTACTTC. V gene TRBV5-1 combines with J gene TRBJ2-5; TRBD1 might be the D (6 bases). With 2 bases removed from V and 4 bases from J, the gap between germline ends came to 15 bases. Germline CDR1 reads SGHRS; CDR2 reads YFSETQ. This CDR3 is built from 15 residues.